The subject of this entry is one TCR beta chain. The entry originates in a study of tumor-infiltrating lymphocytes in localized non-small cell lung cancer. The germline gives CDR1 MNHEY, CDR2 SMNVEV (reference sequence). V lost 3 bases and J lost 0, with 11 bases in between. CDR3 size: 15 residues. The table came from immunoSEQ multiplex PCR; TCRdb's copy has only in-frame clones and leaves some out. The table shows about 21,000 clones, with roughly 80% occurring only once. Sequenced material: lung tumor tissue. This TCR was sampled from a human donor with non-small cell lung cancer. This rearrangement joins TRBV27 to TRBJ1-1; unclear D gene. The CDR3 region has the DNA TGTGCCAGCAGTTTGCAACCCGGGGTGAACACTGAAGCTTTCTTT. It is translated as CASSLQPGVNTEAFF.